The 30 T cell receptor beta chains below all came from one sample that was sequenced in a study of PD-L1 blockade in urothelial cancer. Time point indicated: pretreatment peripheral blood. Generated by immunoSEQ multiplex PCR, the TCRdb table keeps only in-frame clones and is missing some. The table records 55,000 to 85,000 clones, 84% of them present only once. The sample in question was PBMCs, obtained around atezolizumab (anti-PD-L1) treatment. The receptors derive from a woman aged 70-85 years with urothelial cancer.

This clone was recorded only once. The chain combines TRBV5-1 with TRBJ1-5; D gene uncertain. V dropped 1 base and J dropped 2 bases, with 10 bases sitting between them. The CDR3 contains 15 residues. CDR1 SGHRS and CDR2 YFSETQ come from the germline V gene. The CDR3 DNA follows: TGCGCCAGCAGCTTGATGGGAGAGGGCAATCAGCCCCAGCATTTT. It yields the protein CASSLMGEGNQPQHF.

The chain links TRBV28 to TRBJ2-5, with D maybe TRBD1 (5 bases). V was pared by 9 bases and J by 5 bases, with 10 bases between. The germline V gene encodes CDR1 MDHEN and CDR2 SYDVKM. This CDR3 has 11 amino acids. As DNA, the CDR3 is TGTGCCAGTACTTCAGGGGAGACCCAGTACTTC. It specifies CASTSGETQYF.

To note about this clone: Other DNA sequences in this specimen translate into the identical CDR3. The chain is built from TRBV28 and TRBJ2-7; 10 bases fit TRBD1. The ends lost 2 bases at V and 3 bases at J; junction bases unmatched: 4. Germline CDR1 is MDHEN and CDR2 is SYDVKM. This CDR3 is 15 amino acids long. CDR3: CASSLTGTGVYEQYF. CDR3 nucleotides: TGTGCCAGCAGTTTAACCGGGACAGGGGTCTACGAGCAGTACTTC. Full variable domain (remainder filled in from reference TRBV28 and TRBJ2-7): DVKVTQSSRYLVKRTGEKVFLECVQDMDHENMFWYRQDPGLGLRLIYFSYDVKMKEKGDIPEGYSVSREKKERFSLILESASTNQTSMYLCASSLTGTGVYEQYFGPGTRLTVT.

The chain carries TRBV4-1 and TRBJ2-3; D perhaps matches TRBD1 (5 bases). The length of the CDR3 is 13 residues. The germline V and J ends were trimmed by 2 bases and 6 bases, with 9 bases remaining between them. The germline V gene has CDR1 MGHRA and CDR2 YSYEKL. CDR3 region: CASSQRGADTQYF. The CDR3, as DNA: TGCGCCAGCAGCCAAAGGGGCGCGGATACGCAGTATTTT.

The V call is TRBV6-6, the J call TRBJ1-2, with a tentative D call TRBD1 (5 bases). Germline V CDR1 and CDR2: MNHNY, SVGAGI (reference sequence). Trimming shortened V by 5 bases and J by 1 base, and 17 bases separated the two germline ends. The length of the CDR3 is 16 residues. CDR3 region: CASSLTAGSLNYGYTF. CDR3 in DNA: TGTGCCAGCAGTCTGACAGCCGGAAGCCTTAACTATGGCTACACCTTC.

The genes are TRBV4-2 and TRBJ2-2; 10 nucleotides match TRBD2. This CDR3 contains 17 residues. After removal of 4 bases from V and 4 bases from J, the junction contained 9 bases not matched to a gene. Germline V lookup: CDR1 LGHNA, CDR2 YNFKEQ. CDR3 protein: CASSRRRLAGSTGELFF. In nucleotides, the CDR3 is TGTGCCAGCAGCCGCCGCAGACTAGCGGGCAGCACCGGGGAGCTGTTTTTT.

This rearrangement joins TRBV5-1 to TRBJ1-4; TRBD1 matches at 8 bases. The CDR3 has 18 residues. J lost 5 bases, V lost 4 bases, and 16 bases had no gene match. The V gene's germline CDR1 is SGHRS and CDR2 YFSETQ. The DNA for the CDR3 is TGCGCCAGCAGCCCCCCGACAGGGGCATCGGGGTTAAATGAAAAACTGTTTTTT. Translated, it gives CASSPPTGASGLNEKLFF.

CDR3 bases: TGTGCCAGCAGCTCGGGAGCCCCCCATTCGAACACCGGGGAGCTGTTTTTT. Encoded protein: CASSSGAPHSNTGELFF. The chain joins TRBV11-3 to TRBJ2-2, with D perhaps matching TRBD2 (6 bases). CDR3 size: 17 residues. Germline loops: CDR1 SGHNT, CDR2 YENEEA. V lost 4 bases and J lost 0, with 15 bases in between.

The CDR3: CASSLSGLAGGSYNTDTQYF. CDR3 in DNA: TGTGCCAGCAGTTTATCCGGACTAGCGGGAGGGAGTTACAACACAGATACGCAGTATTTT. The chain combines TRBV28 with TRBJ2-3, with 15 bases matching TRBD2. V was clipped by 1 base and J by 2 bases; unmatched bases: 10. The CDR3 is 20 residues long. Germline V gene sequence: CDR1 MDHEN, CDR2 SYDVKM.

V is TRBV19 and J is TRBJ1-5; D unresolved. The length of the CDR3 is 13 residues. CDR1 and CDR2 (germline): LNHDA, SQIVND (reference sequence). With 2 bases removed from V and 4 bases from J, the gap between germline ends came to 6 bases. Here the CDR3 reads CASSISGNQPQHF. The DNA for the CDR3 is TGTGCCAGTAGTATAAGCGGTAATCAGCCCCAGCATTTT.

The V gene is TRBV19, the J gene TRBJ2-2, with 7 bases that match TRBD2. Germline-derived CDR1 and CDR2 are LNHDA and SQIVND (reference sequence). V shed 7 bases, J shed 6 bases, and the junction held 14 bases outside the gene matches. This CDR3 contains 16 residues. The CDR3 sequence: CASTHWGLTKAGELFF. The CDR3, as DNA: TGTGCCAGTACCCATTGGGGACTAACAAAGGCCGGGGAGCTGTTTTTT.

The chain couples TRBV11-2 to TRBJ2-5; 11 bases agree with TRBD2. The CDR3 runs to 15 residues. In germline, CDR1 is SGHAT, CDR2 FQNNGV. Trimming took 5 bases from V and 4 from J; bases not matched to a gene: 6. The DNA of the CDR3 is TGTGCCAGCAGCCTGCGACTAGCGGGAAGAGAGACCCAGTACTTC. Residues: CASSLRLAGRETQYF.

The chain links TRBV7-2 to TRBJ2-7; TRBD1 agrees at 8 bases. Germline assignment: CDR1 SGHTA and CDR2 FQGNSA. The trim removed 5 bases at V and 2 bases at J, leaving 5 bases unmatched. The CDR3 is 14 residues long. The DNA for the CDR3 is TGTGCCAGCAGCCCGACGACAGGGGCCTACGAGCAGTACTTC. It encodes CASSPTTGAYEQYF.

The chain links TRBV21-1 to TRBJ1-1; the table assigns TRBD1, which was not confirmed against the DNA. TRBV21-1 is flagged as a pseudogene. The CDR3 runs 15 residues. The CDR3 is CASSENRGRETEAFF. The CDR3 DNA sequence: TGTGCCAGCAGCGAAAACAGGGGGCGGGAGACTGAAGCTTTCTTT.

The CDR3 here is CASSLGRGSGNTIYF. Here the CDR3 DNA reads TGTGCCAGCAGCTTAGGAAGGGGCTCTGGAAACACCATATATTTT. This rearrangement joins TRBV5-4 to TRBJ1-3; D may be TRBD1 (5 bases). This CDR3 is built from 15 residues. V shed 2 bases and J shed 0 bases, with 9 bases lying between them. The germline V gene encodes CDR1 SGHNT and CDR2 YYREEE (reference sequence). The entire variable domain, with the rest obtained from reference TRBV5-4 and TRBJ1-3, is as follows: ETGVTQSPTHLIKTRGQQVTLRCSSQSGHNTVSWYQQALGQGPQFIFQYYREEENGRGNFPPRFSGLQFPNYSSELNVNALELDDSALYLCASSLGRGSGNTIYFGEGSWLTVV.

The CDR3 sequence is CASRADSGQPQHF. The CDR3 bases are TGTGCCAGCAGAGCGGACAGCGGTCAGCCCCAGCATTTT. J is TRBJ1-5 and V is TRBV6-6; weak D call: TRBD1 (6 bases). Germline V CDR1 and CDR2: MNHNY, SVGAGI (reference sequence). The CDR3 has 13 amino acids. Trimming removed 6 bases at V and 6 bases at J, with 12 bases between.

The rearrangement links TRBV6-6 to TRBJ1-1; perhaps TRBD1 as D (6 bases). With 6 bases removed from V and 6 bases from J, the gap between germline ends came to 17 bases. This CDR3 contains 14 residues. Germline lookup yields CDR1 MNHNY and CDR2 SVGAGI (reference sequence). CDR3 in amino acids: CASRPGQASSEAFF. CDR3 coding DNA: TGTGCCAGCAGACCGGGACAAGCTTCTTCTGAAGCTTTCTTT.

V gene TRBV27 combines with J gene TRBJ2-3, with TRBD2 as a possible D gene (5 bases). V was clipped by 1 base and J by 0 bases, with 8 bases between them. CDR3 length equals 15 residues. The V gene's germline CDR1 is MNHEY and CDR2 SMNVEV (reference sequence). In DNA form, the CDR3 reads TGTGCCAGCAGTTTATATCCGGGGAGCACAGATACGCAGTATTTT. Residues: CASSLYPGSTDTQYF.

This chain uses TRBV29-1 with TRBJ2-3, with 8 bases identical to TRBD1. The junction had 4 bases not matched to a gene; V was cut back by 1 base and J by 7 bases. Germline V CDR1 and CDR2: SQVTM, ANQGSEA. This CDR3 is built from 13 residues. The CDR3 reads CSVEGTGSNTQYF. In nucleotides, the CDR3 is TGCAGCGTTGAAGGGACAGGGAGCAATACGCAGTATTTT.

Written as DNA, the CDR3 is TGTGCCACCAGGGCAACCAGGTCGGCAGCCGATTACTATGGCTACACCTTC. It translates to CATRATRSAADYYGYTF. J is TRBJ1-2 and V is TRBV15; D remains ambiguous. V gave up 6 bases and J gave up 3 bases, with 23 bases separating them. CDR1 and CDR2 (germline): LNHNV, YYDKDF (reference sequence). The CDR3 is 17 residues long.

The V and J genes are TRBV29-1 and TRBJ1-2; unclear D gene. Trimming took off 7 bases at V and 4 bases at J, with 10 bases between the two ends. The CDR3 sequence is 11 residues long. Germline V CDR1 and CDR2: SQVTM, ANQGSEA. CDR3 in amino acids: CSGLVTYGYTF. CDR3 DNA: TGCAGCGGACTCGTGACCTATGGCTACACCTTC.

The chain has TRBV5-4 and TRBJ2-7; possible D gene TRBD2, 5 bases. Germline assignment: CDR1 SGHNT and CDR2 YYREEE (reference sequence). The CDR3 is 14 amino acids. V lost 5 bases to trimming and J lost 0 bases, with 12 bases between them. The CDR3 here is CASRRDYNSYEQYF. CDR3 DNA sequence: TGTGCCAGCAGGCGCGACTATAACTCCTACGAGCAGTACTTC.

The chain combines TRBV9 with TRBJ2-7, with TRBD2 matching 7 bases. Losses at the gene ends were 0 bases for V and 2 bases for J; bases not matched to a gene: 17. CDR3 length: 19 residues. In germline, CDR1 is SGDLS, CDR2 YYNGEE. The CDR3 here is CASSVVGWIDLAEPYEQYF. CDR3 nucleotide sequence: TGTGCCAGCAGCGTAGTAGGGTGGATCGATCTAGCGGAGCCCTACGAGCAGTACTTC.

The chain couples TRBV4-1 to TRBJ2-5; TRBD2 aligns across 9 bases. This CDR3 is built from 18 residues. The germline CDR1 and CDR2 sequences are MGHRA and YSYEKL. Losses at the gene ends were 4 bases for V and 7 bases for J; bases not matched to a gene: 19. The CDR3 DNA sequence: TGCGCCAGCAGCCCCATAGGGGGGAGCGGGGGGCCCGGACGGACCCAGTACTTC. Translation gives CASSPIGGSGGPGRTQYF.

CDR3 DNA: TGTGCCAGTAGTATTCTAGCGGGGTTCTCTGGGGCCAACGTCCTGACTTTC. It is translated as CASSILAGFSGANVLTF. The chain couples TRBV19 to TRBJ2-6; 9 bases map to TRBD2. J was trimmed by 0 bases and V by 3 bases; bases with no gene match: 3. The CDR3 length is 17 residues. The germline gives CDR1 LNHDA, CDR2 SQIVND (reference sequence).

The chain is built from TRBV2 and TRBJ1-4; 8 nucleotides match TRBD1. With V trimmed by 5 bases and J by 8 bases, 7 bases remained unmatched. This CDR3 region has 14 residues. Germline values: CDR1 SNHLY, CDR2 FYNNEI. The CDR3 DNA is TGTGCCAGCAGTATTCAGGGGGCTGGAGAAAAACTGTTTTTT. This codes for CASSIQGAGEKLFF.

This clone was detected a few times. The gene calls are TRBV7-8 and TRBJ2-3; 8 bases are shared with TRBD2. The CDR3 consists of 13 residues. V shed 7 bases, J shed 9 bases, and the junction held 9 bases outside the gene matches. Looked up from germline, CDR1 is SGHVS and CDR2 is FQNEAQ. The CDR3 spells CASTYAREDTQYF. CDR3 nucleotides: TGTGCCAGCACCTATGCGCGGGAGGACACGCAGTATTTT. The full variable domain, rest sourced from reference TRBV7-8 and TRBJ2-3, is GAGVSQSPRYKVAKRGQDVALRCDPISGHVSLFWYQQALGQGPEFLTYFQNEAQLDKSGLPSDRFFAERPEGSVSTLKIQRTQQEDSAVYLCASTYAREDTQYFGPGTRLTVL.

The chain is built from TRBV27 and TRBJ2-5; D remains unclear. Deletions cut 5 bases from V and 0 bases from J, with 13 bases between. CDR3 size: 15 residues. Germline-derived CDR1 and CDR2 are MNHEY and SMNVEV (reference sequence). The DNA of the CDR3 is TGTGCCAGCAGTACCCTCCGAAGCCACCAAGAGACCCAGTACTTC. Protein: CASSTLRSHQETQYF.

This clone was seen more than once but under ten times. The V and J genes are TRBV4-2 and TRBJ2-7, with TRBD2 matching over 11 bases. Germline values: CDR1 LGHNA, CDR2 YNFKEQ. After removal of 3 bases from V and 3 bases from J, the junction contained 4 bases not matched to a gene. This CDR3 has 15 residues. CDR3 nucleotide sequence: TGTGCCAGCAGCCAGACTAGCGGGGAGAGCTACGAGCAGTACTTC. Its translation is CASSQTSGESYEQYF.

The genes are TRBV4-1 and TRBJ1-2, with D unclear. This CDR3 contains 14 residues. V lost 0 bases to trimming and J lost 8 bases, with 13 bases between them. Germline CDR1 MGHRA, CDR2 YSYEKL. The CDR3 protein is CASSQEERREGYTF. The CDR3 DNA follows: TGCGCCAGCAGCCAAGAAGAACGTCGGGAGGGCTACACCTTC.